These T cell receptor beta chains were read from a single sample in a study of Graves' ophthalmopathy and Graves' hyperthyroidism. TCRdb reprocessed the multiplex PCR reads via MiXCR and lists one record per CDR3 protein. The sample has roughly 500,000 distinct CDR3 sequences; approximately 15% are singletons. Material: blood. The source is a woman aged 25 to 45 with Graves' ophthalmopathy. Each CDR3 is given with its conserved first and last residue. Each record gives: J gene, D gene, V gene, clone size, CDR3 protein, CDR3 DNA. A D gene is named only where the DNA matches it firmly. Rows may omit the clone size; those that give it use once, few, many or a size class.

TRBJ1-6,.,TRBV6-4,few,CASSPGEYNSPLHF,TGTGCCAGCAGCCCCGGAGAATATAATTCACCCCTCCACTTT
TRBJ1-1,.,TRBV24-1,many,CATSDPTWPTEAFF,TGTGCCACCAGTGATCCCACTTGGCCCACTGAAGCTTTCTTT
TRBJ1-1,.,TRBV5-5,.,CASSFSRVGTEAFF,TGTGCCAGCAGCTTCAGCAGGGTTGGGACTGAAGCTTTCTTT
TRBJ2-2,.,TRBV12-3/TRBV12-4,many,CASSLVQGDVLNTGELFF,TGTGCCAGCAGTTTGGTCCAGGGCGATGTACTGAACACCGGGGAGCTGTTTTTC
TRBJ2-5,.,TRBV4-1,few,CASSQDLQEQETQYF,TGCGCCAGCAGCCAAGATTTACAGGAACAAGAGACCCAGTACTTC
TRBJ1-2,.,TRBV25-1,many,CASSEVSYGYTF,TGTGCCAGCAGTGAGGTGAGCTATGGCTACACCTTC
TRBJ1-1,.,TRBV7-9,many,CASSYQLNTEAFF,TGTGCCAGCAGCTACCAGTTGAACACTGAAGCTTTCTTT
TRBJ1-1,.,TRBV12-3/TRBV12-4,.,CASRQAGAGGLPEAFF,TGTGCCAGCAGGCAGGCCGGGGCGGGGGGCCTCCCTGAAGCTTTCTTT
TRBJ1-1,.,TRBV19,.,CASSPGAVNTEAFF,TGTGCCAGTTCGCCGGGGGCGGTAAACACTGAAGCTTTCTTT
TRBJ1-5,.,TRBV28,many,CASSPPVTDQPQHF,TGTGCCAGCAGTCCCCCAGTCACGGATCAGCCCCAGCATTTT
TRBJ2-7,.,TRBV20-1,many,CSARDEAGSYEQYF,TGCAGTGCTAGAGATGAAGCGGGCTCCTACGAGCAGTACTTC
TRBJ1-5,TRBD1,TRBV6-5,many,CASSYSSTGGHQPQHF,TGTGCCAGCAGTTACTCATCGACAGGGGGGCATCAGCCCCAGCATTTT
TRBJ1-1,.,TRBV15,many,CATSSLFMNTEAFF,TGTGCCACCAGCAGCCTATTTATGAACACTGAAGCTTTCTTT
TRBJ1-2,.,TRBV5-1,many,CASSLSQGLRRGYTF,TGCGCCAGCAGCCTGTCACAGGGCCTACGTCGTGGCTACACCTTC
TRBJ2-7,.,TRBV5-1,many,CASSLAGPEQYF,TGCGCCAGCAGCTTGGCAGGGCCAGAGCAGTACTTC
TRBJ2-5,.,TRBV20-1,many,CSAPARSGRKETQYF,TGCAGTGCCCCCGCTCGGTCCGGACGGAAAGAGACCCAGTACTTC
TRBJ2-7,.,TRBV15,many,CATSRDSSEQYF,TGTGCCACCAGCAGAGATTCGAGTGAGCAGTACTTC
TRBJ1-3,.,TRBV2,many,CASSDQLHSGNTIYF,TGTGCCAGCAGTGATCAACTCCACTCTGGAAACACCATATATTTT
TRBJ2-5,.,TRBV20-1,many,CSARQETQYF,TGCAGTGCTAGGCAGGAGACCCAGTACTTC
TRBJ2-7,.,TRBV12-3/TRBV12-4,many,CASSPRTQTYEQYF,TGTGCCAGCAGTCCTCGGACTCAAACCTACGAGCAGTACTTC
TRBJ2-5,.,TRBV6-1,many,CACGTGGFETQYF,TGTGCCTGCGGGACTGGAGGTTTTGAGACCCAGTACTTC
TRBJ2-2,.,TRBV20-1,few,CGARGDRNTGELFF,TGCGGTGCTAGGGGGGATCGGAACACCGGGGAGCTGTTTTTT
TRBJ2-2,TRBD1,TRBV13,many,CASSPQGAGELFF,TGTGCCAGCAGCCCACAGGGGGCCGGGGAGCTGTTTTTT
TRBJ1-1,.,TRBV12-3/TRBV12-4,.,CASSRGWDTEAFF,TGTGCCAGCAGCCGGGGCTGGGACACTGAAGCTTTCTTT
TRBJ1-1,.,TRBV27,many,CASSPGVRGGQVAEAFF,TGTGCCAGCAGTCCAGGGGTTCGCGGTGGTCAAGTCGCTGAAGCTTTCTTT
TRBJ2-2,TRBD1,TRBV6-2/TRBV6-3,.,CASSPLFGTGGANTGELFF,TGTGCCAGCAGTCCTCTTTTCGGGACAGGGGGCGCGAACACCGGGGAGCTGTTTTTT
TRBJ2-4,TRBD1,TRBV2,many,CASRDREAKNIQYF,TGTGCCAGCAGGGACAGGGAAGCCAAAAACATTCAGTACTTC
TRBJ1-5,.,TRBV4-2,many,CASSQDLGSGNQPQHF,TGTGCCAGCAGCCAAGATCTTGGGTCGGGCAATCAGCCCCAGCATTTT
TRBJ2-2,.,TRBV24-1,many,CATSVGGANTGELFF,TGTGCCACCAGTGTGGGGGGCGCGAACACCGGGGAGCTGTTTTTT
TRBJ1-3,.,TRBV15,many,CATSRDIRSSGNTIYF,TGTGCCACCAGCAGAGATATCAGAAGCTCTGGAAACACCATATATTTT
TRBJ2-7,.,TRBV4-1,.,CASSQVAGRGHEQYF,TGCGCCAGCAGCCAAGTTGCGGGAAGGGGCCACGAGCAGTACTTC
TRBJ1-1,.,TRBV6-5,many,CASSRDDTEAFF,TGTGCCAGCAGTAGGGACGACACTGAAGCTTTCTTT
TRBJ1-3,.,TRBV12-3/TRBV12-4,many,CASSTGRGDF,TGTGCCAGCAGTACAGGCAGAGGAGATTTT
TRBJ1-5,.,TRBV6-1,.,CASRETRGGTPNQPQHF,TGTGCCAGCAGGGAAACGAGAGGGGGGACACCAAATCAGCCCCAGCATTTT
TRBJ1-3,.,TRBV5-1,many,CASQTADGNTIYF,TGCGCCAGCCAAACGGCGGATGGAAACACCATATATTTT
TRBJ1-2,TRBD1,TRBV4-1,few,CASSHPGTGYGYTF,TGCGCCAGCAGCCATCCTGGGACAGGCTATGGCTACACCTTC
TRBJ1-5,.,TRBV15,many,CATSRDGRGQPQHF,TGTGCCACCAGCAGAGATGGCAGGGGACAGCCCCAGCATTTT
TRBJ2-2,TRBD2,TRBV6-2/TRBV6-3,many,CASSRTSGEFANTGELFF,TGTGCCAGCAGTCGGACTAGCGGGGAGTTCGCGAACACCGGGGAGCTGTTTTTT